These 21 T cell receptor beta chains were sequenced from one sample in a study of OX40 agonist ivuxolimab in advanced cancers. Library preparation employed the immunoSEQ multiplex PCR assay. In TCRdb, the immuneACCESS table is reduced to in-frame sequences with V and J assigned. These tables do not hold every clone; where another copy was compared, an unresolved V gene accounts for under half, and the others remain unexplained. The sample yields approximately 58,000 clones; under 90% were counted once. The top ten hold over 1.1% of the sample. This material consisted of CD4+ or CD8+ T cells sorted from blood, taken in a trial of the OX40 agonist ivuxolimab. Receptors originate from an adult with an advanced solid tumor such as melanoma, head and neck, liver or kidney cancer.

The J gene is TRBJ2-3, the V gene TRBV5-1; D is possibly TRBD1 (6 bases). V lost 4 bases and J lost 7, with 13 bases in between. CDR1 and CDR2 (germline): SGHRS, YFSETQ. The CDR3 length is 13 residues. The CDR3 bases are TGCGCCAGCAGCCTCGGGGACATTAATACGCAGTATTTT. Translated: CASSLGDINTQYF.

The rearrangement joins TRBV5-1 to TRBJ1-6; 9 nucleotides agree with TRBD1. V shed 0 bases, J shed 6 bases, and the junction held 4 bases outside the gene matches. The CDR3 contains 16 residues. Germline-derived CDR1 and CDR2 are SGHRS and YFSETQ. The CDR3 DNA reads as TGCGCCAGCAGCTTGGAGGGACAGGGAGGTAATTCACCCCTCCACTTT. Translating it yields CASSLEGQGGNSPLHF.

CDR3 bases: TGTGCCAGCAGTGGGGAGGGGACAGTTGCCTACGAGCAGTACTTC. Translation: CASSGEGTVAYEQYF. This sequence joins TRBV2 and TRBJ2-7; D tentatively fits TRBD1 or TRBD2 (7 bases each). The CDR3 is 15 residues long. Germline CDR1 is SNHLY and CDR2 is FYNNEI. V shed 4 bases and J shed 2 bases, with 15 bases lying between them.

Notes on this clone: The junction does not match germline at one end; this may be a read error. The V gene is TRBV7-7, the J gene TRBJ2-2; TRBD1 is a possible D gene (5 bases). The CDR3 runs 13 residues. The germline V gene has CDR1 SSHAT and CDR2 FNYEAQ (reference sequence). The CDR3 reads CASSLDSTGELFF. In DNA, the CDR3 is TGTGCTAGCAGCTTAGACAGCACCGGGGAGCTGTTTTTT. The full variable domain, with the rest looked up from reference TRBV7-7 and TRBJ2-2, is GAGVSQSPRYKVTKRGQDVTLRCDPISSHATLYWYQQALGQGPEFLTYFNYEAQPDKSGLPSDRFSAERPEGSISTLTIQRTEQRDSAMYRCASSLDSTGELFFGEGSRLTVL.

This chain uses TRBV5-1 with TRBJ2-2; D remains ambiguous. This CDR3 spans 14 amino acids. The germline V gene encodes CDR1 SGHRS and CDR2 YFSETQ. V was trimmed by 4 bases and J by 6 bases, leaving 13 bases between them. This CDR3 reads CASSVGWAAGELFF. The DNA for the CDR3 is TGCGCCAGCAGCGTGGGGTGGGCGGCCGGGGAGCTGTTTTTT.

The V call is TRBV28, the J call TRBJ1-5; D gene ambiguous. The CDR3 is made up of 16 amino acids. Germline lookup yields CDR1 MDHEN and CDR2 SYDVKM. Trimming removed 3 bases from V and 5 bases from J, with 17 bases in between. CDR3 in amino acids: CASSFSRVEAYQPQHF. The CDR3 nucleotides read TGTGCCAGCAGTTTCTCTAGAGTCGAGGCGTATCAGCCCCAGCATTTT.

The chain uses TRBV19 and TRBJ1-1; 9 bases are shared with TRBD1. The CDR3 contains 13 residues. V lost 5 bases and J lost 3; bases outside the gene matches: 1. CDR1 is LNHDA, CDR2 SQIVND, per germline (reference sequence). The CDR3 nucleotides are TGTGCCAGTAGTTGGACAGGGGACACTGAAGCTTTCTTT. Its protein is CASSWTGDTEAFF.

The chain couples TRBV30 to TRBJ1-2; D remains unclear. The CDR3 contains 16 residues. The germline CDR1 and CDR2 sequences are GTSNPN and SVGIG (reference sequence). The ends were cut back, 0 bases at V and 1 base at J, with 15 bases in the middle. CDR3 loop: CAWSVLGSVINYGYTF. The CDR3 bases are TGTGCCTGGAGTGTACTCGGGTCCGTGATTAACTATGGCTACACCTTC.

The J gene is TRBJ2-4, the V gene TRBV6-5, with no clear D. V lost 7 bases to trimming and J lost 0 bases, with 10 bases between them. Germline CDR1 is MNHEY and CDR2 is SVGAGI. The CDR3 has 14 amino acids. The CDR3 here is CASTPREAKNIQYF. The CDR3 nucleotides read TGTGCCAGCACCCCTAGGGAAGCCAAAAACATTCAGTACTTC.

The chain is built from TRBV4-1 and TRBJ2-3, with 13 bases lining up with TRBD2. The trim removed 1 base at V and 1 base at J, leaving 8 bases unmatched. This CDR3 has 19 amino acids. Per the germline V gene, CDR1 is MGHRA and CDR2 is YSYEKL. CDR3 nucleotide sequence: TGCGCCAGCAGCCAAGGGACTAGCGGGAGAGGGTGGGGCACAGATACGCAGTATTTT. It specifies CASSQGTSGRGWGTDTQYF.

The CDR3 is CASSLDSGGGTEAFF. The CDR3, as DNA: TGTGCCAGCAGCTTAGACTCAGGGGGCGGCACTGAAGCTTTCTTT. V and J are TRBV7-2 and TRBJ1-1, with 8 bases lining up with TRBD1. After removal of 1 base from V and 4 bases from J, the junction contained 5 bases not matched to a gene. This CDR3 has 15 amino acids. Looked up from germline, CDR1 is SGHTA and CDR2 is FQGNSA.

The chain is built from TRBV5-1 and TRBJ2-7; 10 bases match TRBD2. The V gene end was trimmed by 0 bases and the J gene end by 5 bases; junction bases not matched to a gene: 8. CDR3 size: 16 residues. Germline V gene data show CDR1 as SGHRS and CDR2 as YFSETQ. The DNA of the CDR3 is TGCGCCAGCAGCTTGGGGCCTAGCGGGAGTGACGACGAGCAGTACTTC. Translating it yields CASSLGPSGSDDEQYF. The full variable domain, its missing parts supplied by reference TRBV5-1 and TRBJ2-7, is KAGVTQTPRYLIKTRGQQVTLSCSPISGHRSVSWYQQTPGQGLQFLFEYFSETQRNKGNFPGRFSGRQFSNSRSEMNVSTLELGDSALYLCASSLGPSGSDDEQYFGPGTRLTVT.

The chain is built from TRBV6-1 and TRBJ2-7; D not certain. The germline V and J ends were trimmed by 4 bases and 3 bases, with 7 bases remaining between them. CDR3 length: 12 amino acids. CDR1 is MNHNS and CDR2 is SASEGT in the germline V gene. This CDR3 reads CASSARLYEQYF. CDR3 DNA: TGTGCCAGCAGTGCCAGGCTCTACGAGCAGTACTTC.

J is TRBJ2-7 and V is TRBV30; D is unclear. Trimming removed 1 base from V and 0 bases from J, with 4 bases in between. CDR1 and CDR2 (germline): GTSNPN, SVGIG (reference sequence). The CDR3 runs 12 residues. CDR3 region: CAWSATSYEQYF. For the CDR3, the DNA is TGTGCCTGGAGTGCGACCTCCTACGAGCAGTACTTC.

This clone was recorded only once. The chain combines TRBV30 with TRBJ2-1; 8 bases are shared with TRBD2. Germline CDR1 GTSNPN, CDR2 SVGIG (reference sequence). CDR3 length: 14 residues. The ends lost 3 bases at V and 7 bases at J; junction bases unmatched: 8. CDR3 sequence reads: CAWRPLAGGNEQFF. The CDR3 nucleotides read TGTGCCTGGAGACCCCTCGCGGGAGGAAATGAGCAGTTCTTC.

V is TRBV7-9 and J is TRBJ2-1; the match to TRBD2 covers 10 bases. CDR1 and CDR2 from the germline V gene are SEHNR and FQNEAQ (reference sequence). This CDR3 region has 14 residues. Losses at the gene ends were 8 bases for V and 5 bases for J; bases not matched to a gene: 6. This CDR3 is CASLPGLANNEQFF. CDR3 sequence (DNA): TGTGCCAGCCTACCGGGACTAGCGAACAATGAGCAGTTCTTC.

CDR3 nucleotides: TGTGCCAGCAGCTTAGCGAAAGGGTCTGAAGCTTTCTTT. Encoded protein: CASSLAKGSEAFF. This chain joins TRBV7-6 and TRBJ1-1; D remains unclear. The CDR3 extends over 13 amino acids. Germline V lookup: CDR1 SGHVS, CDR2 FNYEAQ. Trimming pared 0 bases from V and 6 bases from J, leaving 8 bases between.

V usage is TRBV9 and J usage is TRBJ1-1, with 9 bases identical to TRBD1. Germline lookup yields CDR1 SGDLS and CDR2 YYNGEE. The CDR3 length is 12 residues. V lost 4 bases, J lost 8 bases, and 3 bases stayed unmatched. The CDR3 sequence is CASSRTGAEAFF. The CDR3 DNA reads as TGTGCCAGCAGCAGGACAGGGGCCGAAGCTTTCTTT.

This chain connects TRBV25-1 to TRBJ2-7, with D perhaps TRBD2 (6 bases). Trimming removed 4 bases at V and 6 bases at J, with 16 bases between. This CDR3 spans 14 amino acids. Looked up from germline, CDR1 is MGHDK and CDR2 is SYGVNS. CDR3 protein: CASSGYNSEGEQYF. In DNA form, the CDR3 reads TGTGCCAGCAGTGGATATAATTCGGAGGGCGAGCAGTACTTC.

The CDR3 sequence is CSVAGFAAMNTEAFF. The CDR3 bases are TGCAGCGTCGCAGGGTTCGCGGCGATGAACACTGAAGCTTTCTTT. The chain carries TRBV29-1 and TRBJ1-1; possibly TRBD1 for D (5 bases). This CDR3 has 15 amino acids. The V gene lost 6 bases and the J gene lost 0 bases, with 17 bases spanning the gap. Looked up from germline, CDR1 is SQVTM and CDR2 is ANQGSEA.

The gene calls are TRBV7-3 and TRBJ2-3; no reliable D call. V lost 5 bases and J lost 6, with 12 bases in between. This CDR3 spans 13 amino acids. In germline, CDR1 is SGHTA, CDR2 FQGTGA. The CDR3 loop reads CASSLYGPDTQYF. CDR3 nucleotide sequence: TGTGCCAGCAGCCTCTACGGACCCGATACGCAGTATTTT.